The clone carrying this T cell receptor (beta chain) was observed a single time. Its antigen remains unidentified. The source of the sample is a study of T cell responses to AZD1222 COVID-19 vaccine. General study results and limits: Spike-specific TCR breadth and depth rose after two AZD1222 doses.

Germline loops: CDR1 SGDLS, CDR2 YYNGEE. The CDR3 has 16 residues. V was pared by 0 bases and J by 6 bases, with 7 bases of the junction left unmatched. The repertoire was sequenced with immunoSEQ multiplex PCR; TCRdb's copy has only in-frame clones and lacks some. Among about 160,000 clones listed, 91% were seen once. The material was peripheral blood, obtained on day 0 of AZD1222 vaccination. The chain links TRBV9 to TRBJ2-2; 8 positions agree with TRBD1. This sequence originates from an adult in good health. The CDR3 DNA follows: TGTGCCAGCAGCGTAGCCGCAGGGGGCCTCGCCGGGGAGCTGTTTTTT. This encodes CASSVAAGGLAGELFF.